This T cell receptor (beta chain) was captured by sequencing in a study of T cells in Graves' hyperthyroidism and ophthalmopathy. Study-wide results and caveats: Also found in blood were most expanded thyroid clonotypes above 0.001.

Stable Graves' hyperthyroidism meant no ophthalmopathy progression within 18 months. Hyperthyroidism in the patients, aged 18 to 65, was newly diagnosed and under 2 months in duration. This clonotype occurred a few times. Its antigen is as yet unknown. Germline CDR1 is DFQATT and CDR2 is SNEGSKA (reference sequence). V lost 5 bases and J lost 10, with 9 bases in between. The CDR3 is 10 residues long. From RNA transcripts, TCR beta CDR3 regions were amplified. Primed by the HTBI set, a first-round RT-PCR was run on the TCR CDR3. TCRdb reprocessed the multiplex PCR reads with MiXCR, giving one entry per CDR3 protein. The repertoire consists of 550,000 to 800,000 distinct CDR3 sequences, with roughly a sixth occurring once and the leading ten covering 15%.

The V call is TRBV20-1, the J call TRBJ2-1, with TRBD2 as a possible D gene (6 bases). The sequence was obtained from a man over 45 with Graves' hyperthyroidism. The sequenced material came from blood. The CDR3 sequence: CSARGGEQFF. The CDR3 DNA is TGCAGTGCTCGGGGAGGCGAGCAGTTCTTC.